This T cell receptor beta chain originates from a study of blood T cell repertoires in COVID-19. The CDR3 spans 15 residues. J gave up 4 bases and V 7 bases, and 13 bases lay outside the gene matches. CDR1 and CDR2 (germline): GTSNPN, SVGIG (reference sequence). TCRdb keeps only in-frame clones here, not all; method: immunoSEQ multiplex PCR. The sample carries some 75,000 clones, more than 80% recorded once. The rearrangement links TRBV30 to TRBJ1-5; 7 nucleotides agree with TRBD1. This TCR derives from a human donor in a cohort sampled during active COVID-19. Sequences were obtained from peripheral blood. The CDR3 nucleotides read TGTGCCTACGCGGACAGGTTAAGCCGGAATCAGCCCCAGCATTTT. Protein product: CAYADRLSRNQPQHF.